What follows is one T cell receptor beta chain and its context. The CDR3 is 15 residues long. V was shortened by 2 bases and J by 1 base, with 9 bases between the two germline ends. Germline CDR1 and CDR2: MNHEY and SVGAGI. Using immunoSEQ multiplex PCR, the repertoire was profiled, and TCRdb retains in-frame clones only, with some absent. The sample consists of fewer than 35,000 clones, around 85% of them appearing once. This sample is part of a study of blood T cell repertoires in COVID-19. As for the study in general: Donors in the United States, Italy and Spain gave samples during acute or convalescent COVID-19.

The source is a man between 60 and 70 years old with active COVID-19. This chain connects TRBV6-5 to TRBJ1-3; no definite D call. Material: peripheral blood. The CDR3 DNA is TGTGCCAGCAGTTACGGCAGGACTTCTGGAAACACCATATATTTT. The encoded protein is CASSYGRTSGNTIYF.